This is a list of T cell receptor beta chains from one sample in a study of control samples from healthy donors and cancer patients. Clones were read by immunoSEQ multiplex PCR, and TCRdb kept only the in-frame ones, dropping some. The sample has more than 85,000 clones; 90% are singletons. The sequenced material came from blood. Every receptor here comes from a human donor in good health. The donor label of this sample is uncertain. CDR3s include the opening cysteine and the closing phenylalanine or tryptophan. The order of the fields is J gene, V gene, D gene, CDR3 protein. D genes are given only for firm matches.

J gene: TRBJ1-1; V gene: TRBV18; D gene: NA; CDR3 protein: CASSAYRDNLAFF
J gene: TRBJ1-5; V gene: TRBV25-1; D gene: NA; CDR3 protein: CASSDGRRSNQPQHF
J gene: TRBJ2-7; V gene: TRBV28; D gene: TRBD1; CDR3 protein: CASSLWGTGADEQYF
J gene: TRBJ2-7; V gene: TRBV5-6; D gene: NA; CDR3 protein: CASSKIQGDEQYF
J gene: TRBJ2-5; V gene: TRBV6-5; D gene: TRBD2; CDR3 protein: CASTPGWGGQETQYF
J gene: TRBJ1-5; V gene: TRBV30; D gene: TRBD1; CDR3 protein: CAWSLSGTGNQPQHF
J gene: TRBJ1-4; V gene: TRBV2; D gene: NA; CDR3 protein: CASRSFATNEKLFF
J gene: TRBJ1-5; V gene: TRBV19; D gene: NA; CDR3 protein: CASNTLGGGNQPQHF
J gene: TRBJ1-2; V gene: TRBV19; D gene: NA; CDR3 protein: CASSMVGNYGYTF
J gene: TRBJ2-5; V gene: TRBV27; D gene: NA; CDR3 protein: CASRARTSGVGQETQYF
J gene: TRBJ1-4; V gene: TRBV28; D gene: TRBD1; CDR3 protein: CASRRPRGLSEKLFF
J gene: TRBJ2-2; V gene: TRBV30; D gene: NA; CDR3 protein: CAWNDFGELFF
J gene: TRBJ2-1; V gene: TRBV29-1; D gene: TRBD2; CDR3 protein: CSVLLAEYNEQFF
J gene: TRBJ1-1; V gene: TRBV7-6; D gene: NA; CDR3 protein: CASSLGGMNTEAFF
J gene: TRBJ1-6; V gene: TRBV10-3; D gene: NA; CDR3 protein: CATLGELNSPLHF
J gene: TRBJ2-1; V gene: TRBV24-1; D gene: NA; CDR3 protein: CATSAADNEQFF